This record concerns one T cell receptor (beta chain) sequence. Its antigen is unknown. The data belong to a study of response to subunit inactivated influenza vaccine. Points from the study as a whole: Only a handful of new T cells, the authors suggested, are recruited with each seasonal influenza vaccination.

Per the germline V gene, CDR1 is SGHTA and CDR2 is FQGNSA. Unmatched junction bases numbered 4, after V lost 0 bases and J lost 8 bases. The CDR3 covers 14 residues. TCRdb re-analysed the RT-PCR reads in MiXCR, keeping a single row per CDR3 protein. Seen here are about 500,000 distinct CDR3 sequences, approximately 15% observed once, and the top ten hold roughly 3.1%. The TCR sequence derives from a man aged 45 to 75 who received an inactivated influenza vaccine. The V and J genes are TRBV7-2 and TRBJ2-1; TRBD2 matches at 7 bases. The sample consisted of CD4+ T cells sorted from PBMCs, taken roughly 24 months after vaccination. CDR3 sequence (DNA): TGTGCCAGCAGCTTAGCGGGAGGGGTTGATGAGCAGTTCTTC. Protein: CASSLAGGVDEQFF.